What follows are 26 T cell receptor beta chains derived from one specimen sequenced in a study of lymphopenia after photon versus proton radiotherapy. Measured with immunoSEQ multiplex PCR; TCRdb has only the in-frame clones, and not every one. The sample has some 55,000 clones; about 86% are singletons. This specimen was peripheral blood, taken from a patient treated with photon-based radiotherapy. The source is a man aged 40-49 years with gastric cancer.

The CDR3 sequence: CASSLTGNHGYTF. The CDR3 DNA reads as TGTGCCAGCAGTCTAACAGGGAACCATGGCTACACCTTC. The gene calls are TRBV14 and TRBJ1-2, with D possibly TRBD1 on 6 matching bases. Looked up from germline, CDR1 is SGHDN and CDR2 is FVKESK. V lost 6 bases and J lost 6, with 14 bases in between. The CDR3 contains 13 residues. The full variable domain, with the rest looked up from reference TRBV14 and TRBJ1-2, is EAGVTQFPSHSVIEKGQTVTLRCDPISGHDNLYWYRRVMGKEIKFLLHFVKESKQDESGMPNNRFLAERTGGTYSTLKVQPAELEDSGVYFCASSLTGNHGYTFGSGTRLTVV.

This clone has just one count. This chain joins TRBV15 and TRBJ1-6; D may be TRBD1 (6 bases). Trimming took off 0 bases at V and 9 bases at J, with 12 bases between the two ends. Germline-derived CDR1 and CDR2 are LNHNV and YYDKDF (reference sequence). This CDR3 region has 15 residues. The CDR3 bases are TGTGCCACCAGCAGAGAAGGAGGGGGTCGTTCACCCCTCCACTTT. As protein: CATSREGGGRSPLHF.

This clone has only one observation. The chain joins TRBV27 to TRBJ1-3; D call uncertain. The length of the CDR3 is 13 residues. Germline V gene data show CDR1 as MNHEY and CDR2 as SMNVEV (reference sequence). V was shortened by 5 bases and J by 7 bases, with 12 bases between the two germline ends. The DNA for the CDR3 is TGTGCCAGCAGTCCCAGCTACGGGAACACCATATATTTT. Translation gives CASSPSYGNTIYF.

The V call is TRBV5-1, the J call TRBJ1-2; no reliable D call. The germline V gene encodes CDR1 SGHRS and CDR2 YFSETQ. V dropped 0 bases and J dropped 2 bases, with 5 bases sitting between them. The CDR3 length is 13 residues. The CDR3 DNA is TGCGCCAGCAGCTTGGGGCAGAACTATGGCTACACCTTC. Translated: CASSLGQNYGYTF.

This clone was observed a single time. The V gene is TRBV5-8, the J gene TRBJ2-3; no clear D. CDR3 size: 14 residues. Germline-derived CDR1 and CDR2 are SGHTS and YDEGEE. V lost 0 bases and J lost 8, with 13 bases in between. CDR3 in amino acids: CASSLVVLWLTQYF. The CDR3 region has the DNA TGTGCCAGCAGCTTGGTCGTCCTATGGCTTACGCAGTATTTT.

The chain carries TRBV5-1 and TRBJ2-5; perhaps TRBD1 as D (6 bases). The CDR3 is made up of 15 amino acids. The germline V and J ends were trimmed by 5 bases and 1 base, with 15 bases remaining between them. From germline, CDR1 is SGHRS and CDR2 YFSETQ. The CDR3 sequence is CASSPSSQGQETQYF. The CDR3 DNA reads TGCGCCAGCAGTCCCTCTTCACAGGGCCAAGAGACCCAGTACTTC. Full variable domain (outside the CDR3, taken from reference TRBV5-1 and TRBJ2-5): KAGVTQTPRYLIKTRGQQVTLSCSPISGHRSVSWYQQTPGQGLQFLFEYFSETQRNKGNFPGRFSGRQFSNSRSEMNVSTLELGDSALYLCASSPSSQGQETQYFGPGTRLLVL.

This clone showed up just once. The chain uses TRBV4-3 and TRBJ1-4; TRBD1 might be the D (5 bases). Germline lookup yields CDR1 LGHNA and CDR2 YSLEER. The CDR3 extends over 16 amino acids. Trimming took 0 bases from V and 10 from J, leaving 18 bases between them. For the CDR3, the DNA is TGCGCCAGCAGCCAAGATCTGGGGCTAGCCAAAGGAAAACTGTTTTTT. It specifies CASSQDLGLAKGKLFF.

This clone was recorded once. The chain couples TRBV19 to TRBJ1-5; D remains unclear. The germline V gene encodes CDR1 LNHDA and CDR2 SQIVND (reference sequence). V was cut by 7 bases and J by 0 bases, with 13 bases left in between. The CDR3 has 15 residues. The CDR3 region has the DNA TGTGCCAGTACCCCGAGGAGACATAGCAATCAGCCCCAGCATTTT. Translated, it gives CASTPRRHSNQPQHF. Variable domain in full (rest from reference TRBV19 and TRBJ1-5): DGGITQSPKYLFRKEGQNVTLSCEQNLNHDAMYWYRQDPGQGLRLIYYSQIVNDFQKGDIAEGYSVSREKKESFPLTVTSAQKNPTAFYLCASTPRRHSNQPQHFGDGTRLSIL.

This clone was picked up one time. CDR3 residues: CASSSYPRGTGNEKLFF. In DNA form, the CDR3 reads TGTGCCAGCAGCTCTTATCCGAGGGGGACGGGGAATGAAAAACTGTTTTTT. The V call is TRBV7-7, the J call TRBJ1-4, with D possibly matching TRBD1 (6 bases). V lost 4 bases and J 5 bases, leaving 20 bases between the germline ends. Germline V gene lookup returns CDR1 SSHAT and CDR2 FNYEAQ (reference sequence). This CDR3 has 17 residues. Full variable domain (missing parts from reference TRBV7-7 and TRBJ1-4): GAGVSQSPRYKVTKRGQDVTLRCDPISSHATLYWYQQALGQGPEFLTYFNYEAQPDKSGLPSDRFSAERPEGSISTLTIQRTEQRDSAMYRCASSSYPRGTGNEKLFFGSGTQLSVL.

The sample holds one count of this clone. The chain links TRBV27 to TRBJ2-5, with 8 bases aligning to TRBD1. The tail of the sequence fits TRBJ2-7 better, so the J call may be wrong. The CDR3 is 13 residues long. From germline, CDR1 is MNHEY and CDR2 SMNVEV (reference sequence). This CDR3 reads CASRRQGYYEQYF. In nucleotides, the CDR3 is TGTGCCAGCAGGAGACAGGGGTACTACGAGCAGTACTTC.

V usage is TRBV9 and J usage is TRBJ2-3, with 10 bases matching TRBD2. Germline V lookup: CDR1 SGDLS, CDR2 YYNGEE. The V and J ends lost 2 bases and 0 bases, in that order; junction bases with no gene match: 12. The CDR3 length is 19 residues. Here the CDR3 reads CASSVLEWTSGTSTDTQYF. The CDR3 coding sequence is TGTGCCAGCAGCGTTCTTGAGTGGACTAGCGGAACTAGCACAGATACGCAGTATTTT.

This rearrangement joins TRBV30 to TRBJ2-3; the match to TRBD2 covers 12 bases. CDR1 and CDR2 from the germline V gene are GTSNPN and SVGIG (reference sequence). The J segment lost 6 bases and the V segment lost 3 bases, leaving 7 bases of the junction unmatched. The CDR3 extends over 15 amino acids. The CDR3 DNA reads TGTGCCTGGAGCGGACTAGCGGGGCGCCGGGATACGCAGTATTTT. Translation gives CAWSGLAGRRDTQYF.

The chain combines TRBV4-1 with TRBJ2-3; no firm D call. The CDR3 runs to 14 residues. The V gene lost 2 bases and the J gene lost 2 bases, with 8 bases spanning the gap. Germline values: CDR1 MGHRA, CDR2 YSYEKL. CDR3 sequence reads: CASSQSDDTDTQYF. CDR3 coding DNA: TGCGCCAGCAGCCAAAGCGACGACACAGATACGCAGTATTTT.

The rearrangement uses TRBV5-6 and TRBJ1-6; tentatively, D is TRBD1 (5 bases). V lost 3 bases and J lost 0, with 13 bases in between. CDR3 size: 17 residues. CDR1 and CDR2 (germline): SGHDT, YYEEEE. Written as DNA, the CDR3 is TGTGCCAGCAGCTCCCGGGACGCCAGCTCCTATAATTCACCCCTCCACTTT. Protein product: CASSSRDASSYNSPLHF.

The genes are TRBV10-3 and TRBJ2-7, with 8 bases that match TRBD2. This CDR3 region has 17 residues. Per the germline V gene, CDR1 is ENHRY and CDR2 is SYGVKD. V trimming: 0 bases; J trimming: 2 bases; junction bases outside the gene matches: 9. In nucleotides, the CDR3 is TGTGCCATCAGTGAGTCTAGCGGGAACCCGGGCACCTACGAGCAGTACTTC. Its translation: CAISESSGNPGTYEQYF.

J is TRBJ1-1 and V is TRBV12-5; no clear D. Germline CDR1 and CDR2: LGHNT and FRNRAP. This CDR3 has 14 residues. The ends were cut back, 5 bases at V and 2 bases at J, with 12 bases in the middle. CDR3 protein: CASGPLGSNTEAFF. CDR3 nucleotide sequence: TGTGCTAGTGGTCCCCTTGGGAGTAACACTGAAGCTTTCTTT.

The V gene is TRBV30, the J gene TRBJ2-2; a possible D gene is TRBD1 (6 bases). The CDR3 is made up of 14 amino acids. The germline CDR1 and CDR2 sequences are GTSNPN and SVGIG (reference sequence). The V and J ends lost 6 bases and 6 bases respectively, with 17 bases between them. The CDR3 sequence: CACTTGILAGELFF. The CDR3 DNA is TGTGCCTGCACTACAGGGATCCTCGCCGGGGAGCTGTTTTTT. The full variable domain, completed using reference TRBV30 and TRBJ2-2, is SQTIHQWPATLVQPVGSPLSLECTVEGTSNPNLYWYRQAAGRGLQLLFYSVGIGQISSEVPQNLSASRPQDRQFILSSKKLLLSDSGFYLCACTTGILAGELFFGEGSRLTVL.

The V call is TRBV29-1, the J call TRBJ2-3; 12 positions match TRBD2. Germline CDR1 SQVTM, CDR2 ANQGSEA. The CDR3 extends over 20 amino acids. With V trimmed by 0 bases and J by 2 bases, 15 bases remained unmatched. CDR3 sequence reads: CSVEDTAQTTSGGSTDTQYF. CDR3 in DNA: TGCAGCGTTGAAGACACAGCCCAGACAACTAGCGGGGGGTCCACAGATACGCAGTATTTT.

This clone was seen once. The CDR3, as DNA: TGTGCCAGCAGCTTTACAGGGCCCTACGAGCAGTACTTC. Its translation: CASSFTGPYEQYF. This chain connects TRBV7-2 to TRBJ2-7, with a weak D call TRBD1 (6 bases). Germline CDR1 is SGHTA and CDR2 is FQGNSA. The CDR3 consists of 13 residues. Trimming shortened V by 3 bases and J by 2 bases, and 8 bases separated the two germline ends.

V and J are TRBV4-1 and TRBJ2-7, with D perhaps matching TRBD2 (5 bases). Germline-derived CDR1 and CDR2 are MGHRA and YSYEKL. The CDR3 spans 14 residues. The V end lost 5 bases, the J end lost 5 bases, and 16 bases lay between the germline ends. CDR3 protein: CASSSPGLRDEQYF. The CDR3 region has the DNA TGCGCCAGCAGCTCACCGGGCCTGAGGGACGAGCAGTACTTC.

The chain links TRBV7-6 to TRBJ1-1; 8 bases fit TRBD1. Germline values: CDR1 SGHVS, CDR2 FNYEAQ. V shed 1 base and J 8 bases; nucleotides not matched to a gene: 12. This CDR3 has 16 residues. This CDR3 reads CASSLDTTGTGLEAFF. CDR3 bases: TGTGCCAGCAGCTTAGACACTACCGGGACAGGTCTCGAAGCTTTCTTT. Together with reference TRBV7-6 and TRBJ1-1, the CDR3 gives the full variable domain: GAGVSQSPRYKVTKRGQDVALRCDPISGHVSLYWYRQALGQGPEFLTYFNYEAQQDKSGLPNDRFSAERPEGSISTLTIQRTEQRDSAMYRCASSLDTTGTGLEAFFGQGTRLTVV.

The V and J genes are TRBV12-5 and TRBJ1-1; D is perhaps TRBD1 (5 bases). Germline V gives CDR1 LGHNT, CDR2 FRNRAP. CDR3 size: 16 residues. Trimming pared 0 bases from V and 1 base from J, leaving 12 bases between. CDR3 in DNA: TGTGCTAGTGGTTTGGTACTAGGGACGGGGAACACTGAAGCTTTCTTT. Protein sequence: CASGLVLGTGNTEAFF.

The genes are TRBV7-2 and TRBJ2-1; D is ambiguous. This CDR3 has 15 residues. V lost 0 bases and J 4 bases, leaving 10 bases between the germline ends. Germline V lookup: CDR1 SGHTA, CDR2 FQGNSA. The CDR3 loop reads CASSLAPFSYNEQFF. DNA for the CDR3: TGTGCCAGCAGCTTAGCCCCCTTCAGTTACAATGAGCAGTTCTTC.

This chain connects TRBV7-2 to TRBJ1-1; tentative D call: TRBD1 (6 bases). V was trimmed by 2 bases and J by 8 bases, leaving 9 bases between them. This CDR3 has 12 residues. Germline assignment: CDR1 SGHTA and CDR2 FQGNSA. The CDR3 DNA sequence: TGTGCCAGCAGCTTAAACAGGGAGGAAGCTTTCTTT. It yields the protein CASSLNREEAFF.

The J gene is TRBJ2-7, the V gene TRBV14, with TRBD2 as a possible D gene (6 bases). The CDR3 consists of 11 residues. V lost 4 bases and J lost 6, with 7 bases in between. Germline-derived CDR1 and CDR2 are SGHDN and FVKESK. CDR3 in amino acids: CASSRGVEQYF. The CDR3 DNA sequence: TGTGCCAGCAGCCGGGGGGTCGAGCAGTACTTC.

V is TRBV7-8 and J is TRBJ1-1, with D possibly TRBD1 on 6 matching bases. Looked up from germline, CDR1 is SGHVS and CDR2 is FQNEAQ. With 7 bases removed from V and 10 bases from J, the gap between germline ends came to 16 bases. The CDR3 sequence is 12 residues long. The DNA of the CDR3 is TGTGCCAGCACCACTTCAGGGGTCGGAGCTTTCTTT. As protein: CASTTSGVGAFF.